Sequencing of this T cell receptor (beta chain) was carried out in a study of cytomegalovirus exposure and HLA in healthy donors. Study-wide points: It was only CMV serostatus that was available as immune exposure information. The authors later found HLA-associated TCR beta chains more clonally expanded than equally common others. It was 150 or so TCR beta chains that were listed as cytomegalovirus-associated. A later analysis found TCR association rates differed by HLA locus, highest for DRB1 and lowest for HLA-C.

Researchers ran the PCR with 60 Vbeta and 13 Jbeta primers. Only in-frame clones appear in the TCRdb table, and some are missing; sequencing was by immunoSEQ multiplex PCR. The data contain approximately 180,000 clones, about two thirds of them seen just once; the ten biggest clones take up under 2.5%. As concerns this clone: The antigen remains unidentified.

This TCR derives from a human donor in good health. Sequenced: PBMCs.

CDR3 amino acids: CASSDYRDMSYEQYF. In nucleotides, the CDR3 is TGCGCCAGCAGCGATTACAGGGATATGAGCTACGAGCAGTACTTC. V is TRBV10-1 and J is TRBJ2-7, with a possible D match to TRBD1 (6 bases). V lost 6 bases and J 3 bases, leaving 18 bases between the germline ends. CDR1 is WNHNN and CDR2 is SYGVQD in the germline V gene (reference sequence). The CDR3 is made up of 15 amino acids.